This T cell receptor (beta chain) derives from a study of identical twins (dated by TCRdb to the mid-2010s). Context from the whole study: TCR alpha and beta repertoires from monozygotic twins, unrelated adults of various ages and cord blood were deep-sequenced to test whether fetal clonotypes persist. Replicate twin experiments were performed at different times using different library preparation protocols to rule out contamination.

Regarding this clonotype: Its target antigen remains unknown. No much larger clonotype is one base removed from it; base qualities were not supplied.

The library was generated by 5' RACE. The run used an Illumina HiSeq 2000. Template switching added a universal primer binding site, and the final cDNA carried a unique molecular identifier that allowed TCR cDNA molecules to be counted accurately. Specific primers in the conserved constant-segment region were used to synthesize first-strand cDNA for TCR alpha and beta chains. To control for contamination, each cDNA library was double barcoded with a SMART-Mk sample barcode plus Illumina barcodes. TruSeq adapter sequences along with Illumina sample barcodes were introduced in two successive PCR steps. The Illumina HiSeq platform was used with custom primers to sequence TCR alpha and beta cDNA libraries. On the study's bioinformatics: MiGEC processed the raw reads to extract unique molecular identifiers, while MiXCR was used to determine the CDR3 positions. Recombination models were inferred per individual with the repgenHMM and IGoR tools using an EM algorithm. Shared clonotypes were analyzed with the tcR package in R, and sharing was normalized by the product of cloneset sizes. Out-of-frame nonproductive sequences were analyzed to study raw recombination free of thymic and clonal selection effects. TCRdb trimmed the raw reads at Q25, called clones with MiXCR and kept productive beta chains. Identical CDR3 protein sequences are pooled into one entry, listed with their most common genes and DNA. Here the V and J calls rest on TCRdb's processing, not on the authors' analysis. In all, the sample holds some 440,000 distinct CDR3 sequences, and roughly a quarter of those were seen once. Of the sample, over 2.5% falls within the top ten clones.

V is pared back by 1 base and J by 7 bases, with 10 bases lying between the germline termini. The CDR3 goes from the cysteine to the phenylalanine over 13 residues. Only CDR3 DNA remains: 39 bases, in frame from the first base. Findings and caveats that apply to the study as a whole: Because the same donors could not be followed over many years, conclusions were based on cross-sectional statistical analysis. Zero-insertion analyses could be partly confounded by invariant T cells such as MAIT and iNKT, though diverse VJ usage argued against such confounding for most clonotypes. A weaker excess of twin sharing was found in beta out-of-frame sequences because the signal-to-noise ratio was lowered by fewer shared sequences. In monozygotic twins, out-of-frame TCR alpha sharing was systematically underestimated by recombination models, although the models agreed with sharing between unrelated individuals. Compared with coincidental sharing between unrelated individuals, out-of-frame TCR alpha sequences shared between twins had an excess of sequences with low generation probability. Fewer insertions were carried by abundant cord blood beta clonotypes, a similar but weaker trend appeared in young adult naive repertoires, and no such trend appeared in memory repertoires.

All donors were healthy Caucasians. Three pairs of female monozygotic twins, all aged roughly 18 to 29 years, were included in the twin cohort. Positive isolation kits from Invitrogen were used to isolate CD4+ and CD8+ T cell populations. These data are also associated with another study on T cells expressing NK-cell markers. Drawing on the second study: Under ten donors provided sorted CD3+CD56+NKG2C+, CD3+CD56+NKG2C- and CD3+CD56-NKG2C+ T-cell subsets, whose TCR beta-chain repertoires were profiled. Among the eight sequenced donors, only one was HCMV-seronegative, while the other seven were HCMV-seropositive. In several experiments an anti-gammadeltaTCR antibody was added to restrict sorting to alphabetaTCR-expressing T cells. In six donors, the dominant CD3+CD56+NKG2C+ clonotypes ranked among the top 10 CD8+ clonotypes, making up about 1.0-8% of CD8+ T cells. Those dominant clonotypes were again the most abundant among CD3+CD56-NKG2C+ cells in a handful of donors, at 28.3-60.1%. Whether the expanded NKG2C-expressing T cell clones were specific for HCMV antigens was left unclear. All eight donors whose samples were sequenced were randomly selected healthy volunteers, three of them men and five women. To determine HCMV serostatus, a commercial ELISA kit was used to detect HCMV-specific IgG in serum. MIGEC was used to demultiplex reads and group reads by UMI, and MiTCR was used to assemble and quantify clonotypes. To exclude erroneous sequences, any TCR cDNA sequence not supported by at least two reads was discarded. The tcR package was used for downstream repertoire analysis, with clonotypes matched between fractions based on CDR3 nucleotide sequence plus V segment. VDJmatch was used to annotate antigen specificity against VDJdb, with one amino acid substitution in CDR3 permitted.

Recombination linked TRBV12-3 or TRBV12-4 to TRBJ1-2, with the D gene uncertain. This TCR derives from a woman aged 18-35 years in good health. Sequenced: CD4+ T cells sorted from blood. The CDR3 corresponds to CASSLVNARGYTF. The base sequence is TGTGCCAGCAGTTTAGTGAATGCACGTGGCTACACCTTC.